This T cell receptor (beta chain) derives from a study of T-cell reconstitution after alpha-beta-depleted transplantation in children. The study, taken as a whole, reports: It was surviving recipient T cells and thymic progenitors that gave some patients high TCRbeta diversity at day 60. The main origin of T-cell counts and diversity one year after transplant was newly produced T cells. In patients about two months after transplant, alpha-beta T cells reportedly arose from several hundred expanded graft clones.

The CDR3 is 17 amino acids. The germline CDR1 and CDR2 sequences are MDHEN and SYDVKM. Trimming took 3 bases from V and 1 from J; bases not matched to a gene: 7. Library preparation (for TCRbeta) was performed with unique molecular identifiers. Via MiXCR, TCRdb re-called the PCR reads, giving one row per CDR3 protein. This table has 200,000 or so distinct CDR3 sequences, 5% to 6.5% appearing once. This clonotype has a count of ten or more. Its antigen is not identified. The source was PBMCs, collected before TCRalphabeta/CD19-depleted stem cell transplant. The TCR was taken from a girl less than two years old with combined immunodeficiency, due to receive a stem cell transplant. This chain connects TRBV28 to TRBJ1-1, with 11 bases fitting TRBD1. CDR3 sequence: CASSFGQGAIENTEAFF. The CDR3 DNA follows: TGTGCCAGCAGTTTCGGACAGGGGGCTATTGAGAACACTGAAGCTTTCTTT.